This TCR beta chain emerged from a study of CD8 T cells in Susac syndrome. The study sequenced TCR beta in blood CD8+ and CD4+ T cells. Those who served as multiple sclerosis controls were treatment-naive patients with stable or active relapsing-remitting disease. FACS was used to enrich TEMRA cells, whereas the CD8+ and CD4+ T cells were obtained by negative isolation. RNA amounts of 0.5 to 1 ug underwent reverse transcription with random hexamers. The TCR beta CDR3 was amplified by immunoSEQ multiplex PCR across 54 Vbeta, 13 Jbeta. TCRdb used MiXCR to reprocess the immunoSEQ multiplex PCR reads, holding one entry per CDR3 protein. The repertoire consists of 330,000 or so distinct CDR3 sequences, with approximately 85% occurring once and the leading ten covering roughly 0.21%. Germline lookup yields CDR1 MNHEY and CDR2 SMNVEV (reference sequence). With V trimmed by 5 bases and J by 3 bases, 9 bases remained unmatched. The CDR3 runs to 16 residues.

The sequence was obtained from a human donor with multiple sclerosis. Sample: CD8+ T cells from PBMCs. The chain uses TRBV27 and TRBJ2-1; the match to TRBD2 covers 8 bases. The CDR3 bases are TGTGCCAGCAGTGACAGACTAGCGAGTTTCTACAATGAGCAGTTCTTC. Translation gives CASSDRLASFYNEQFF.